Listed below are T cell receptor beta chains from one sample, sequenced in a study of shared clonotypes between healthy human individuals. Measured with immunoSEQ multiplex PCR; TCRdb has only the in-frame clones, and not every one. The sample contains 750,000 to 1,000,000 clones, 80% to 95% of which appear only once. Sequences were obtained from naive CD8+ T cells sorted from blood. The receptors derive from a man aged 25 to 45 in good health. The conserved cysteine and the conserved F or W are not part of the CDR3 here.

j_gene	v_gene	CDR3aa
TRBJ1-1	TRBV19	ASSIGGGSEAF
TRBJ1-5	TRBV4-1	ASSQVEGQPQH
TRBJ2-1	TRBV21-1	VYHPKVWERAVRYNEQF
TRBJ1-4	TRBV6-1	ASSRDRLDEKLF
TRBJ2-7	TRBV18	ASSPPPGEDYEQY
TRBJ1-1	TRBV5-1	ASSPGGTGVTEAF
TRBJ1-5	TRBV27	ASSLNQPQH
TRBJ1-1	TRBV5-1	ASSLFGTDFMNTEAF
TRBJ2-7	TRBV29-1	SVEVPGTILYEQY
TRBJ2-3	TRBV6-5	ASSSIAASTDTQY
TRBJ2-7	TRBV4-1	ASSQEMGQSAVDGQY
TRBJ2-1	TRBV7-6	ASSQGKNEQF
TRBJ1-1	TRBV7-8	ASSYGGGNTEAF
TRBJ1-1	TRBV18	ASSPTFLMNTEAF
TRBJ2-3	TRBV10-3	AISESVTTDTQY
TRBJ2-7	TRBV19	ASSIRLAGAQSAYEQY
TRBJ2-7	TRBV19	ASSIIAGGYEQY
TRBJ2-7	TRBV7-9	AARAESSYEQY
TRBJ2-1	TRBV29-1	SVEGPQGEAYNEQF
TRBJ1-5	TRBV7-2	ASSLGDRPQH
TRBJ2-7	TRBV9	ASSKQGTTYEQY
TRBJ1-2	TRBV2	ASTRAGSYGYT
TRBJ2-1	TRBV7-9	ASSPSIPGLAAANEQF
TRBJ1-5	TRBV15	ATSRPTSRPQH
TRBJ2-7	TRBV9	ASSVSPQGGSGEQY
TRBJ2-7	TRBV7-9	ASSSTSRDYEQY
TRBJ1-2	TRBV27	ASSLGQGDGYT
TRBJ2-3	TRBV4-3	ASSQGSGADTQY
TRBJ1-2	TRBV2	ASSDWATGAGGYT
TRBJ2-2	TRBV11-3	ASSFTGDTGELF
TRBJ2-7	TRBV28	ASSLGDRVYEQY
TRBJ2-7	TRBV7-2	ASSSLSGYGYEQY
TRBJ2-7	TRBV30	AWSLDSRAYEQY
TRBJ2-4	TRBV5-6	ASSLVPGNIQY
TRBJ2-7	TRBV7-6	ASSLERAPSYEQY
TRBJ2-4	TRBV19	ASKTGGLAKNIQY
TRBJ1-2	TRBV29-1	SARPGDNYGYT
TRBJ2-7	TRBV7-9	ASSYSPSGSHEQY
TRBJ2-5	TRBV28	ASSLGQGNGETQY
TRBJ2-1	TRBV6-5	ASSYSWGANEQF
TRBJ2-2	TRBV5-6	ASSVAGAGELF
TRBJ1-2	TRBV28	ASSFRRGPVSGYT
TRBJ2-7	TRBV27	ASRLQGAPYEQY
TRBJ1-1	TRBV7-8	ASSPRQGMLRNTEAF
TRBJ2-7	TRBV20-1	SARDYYEQY
TRBJ2-3	TRBV10-3	AIWTGKRTDTQY
TRBJ2-7	TRBV30	AWIGTGPYEQY
TRBJ2-7	TRBV10-3	AISRSHSEQY
TRBJ2-3	TRBV5-5	ASNEDPSPDTQY
TRBJ2-5	TRBV5-1	ASSLVGTGLETQY
TRBJ1-1	TRBV14	ASSQGRSEAF
TRBJ2-4	TRBV11-2	ASSFGLAGVNIQY
TRBJ1-1	TRBV6-5	ASSYSNRVTEAF
TRBJ2-5	TRBV19	ASSSEQGQETQY
TRBJ2-1	TRBV20-1	SARWGDEQF
TRBJ1-2	TRBV30	AWSVPHGAGGVYGYT
TRBJ2-7	TRBV27	ASRRSGSGTYEQY
TRBJ2-1	TRBV2	ATRGGRVDNEQF
TRBJ2-2	TRBV5-4	ASSDEGQGKKAGELF
TRBJ2-7	TRBV11-2	ASSFGQSYEQY